This T cell receptor beta chain was sequenced during a study of T cell responses to AZD1222 COVID-19 vaccine. Study conclusions and caveats: In the spike-specific TCR repertoire, nearly half reportedly target unmutated variant regions.

Notes on this clone: What it recognizes is unknown.

The CDR3 contains 14 residues. Trimming cost V 5 bases and J 6 bases; bases outside gene matches: 8. Germline assignment: CDR1 SGHTA and CDR2 FQGNSA. The table came from immunoSEQ multiplex PCR; TCRdb's copy has only in-frame clones and leaves some out. Seen here are 140,000 to 150,000 clones, 80% to 90% observed once, and the top ten hold just over 5%. Sequenced material: peripheral blood, taken on day 0 of AZD1222 vaccination. The sequence was obtained from an adult in good health. J is TRBJ2-7 and V is TRBV7-2; 9 bases line up with TRBD2. The CDR3 DNA is TGTGCCAGCAGCCGGCTTGCGGGGGGGGCCGAGCAGTACTTC. It encodes CASSRLAGGAEQYF. Complete variable domain (other parts from reference TRBV7-2 and TRBJ2-7): GAGVSQSPSNKVTEKGKDVELRCDPISGHTALYWYRQSLGQGLEFLIYFQGNSAPDKSGLPSDRFSAERTGGSVSTLTIQRTQQEDSAVYLCASSRLAGGAEQYFGPGTRLTVT.